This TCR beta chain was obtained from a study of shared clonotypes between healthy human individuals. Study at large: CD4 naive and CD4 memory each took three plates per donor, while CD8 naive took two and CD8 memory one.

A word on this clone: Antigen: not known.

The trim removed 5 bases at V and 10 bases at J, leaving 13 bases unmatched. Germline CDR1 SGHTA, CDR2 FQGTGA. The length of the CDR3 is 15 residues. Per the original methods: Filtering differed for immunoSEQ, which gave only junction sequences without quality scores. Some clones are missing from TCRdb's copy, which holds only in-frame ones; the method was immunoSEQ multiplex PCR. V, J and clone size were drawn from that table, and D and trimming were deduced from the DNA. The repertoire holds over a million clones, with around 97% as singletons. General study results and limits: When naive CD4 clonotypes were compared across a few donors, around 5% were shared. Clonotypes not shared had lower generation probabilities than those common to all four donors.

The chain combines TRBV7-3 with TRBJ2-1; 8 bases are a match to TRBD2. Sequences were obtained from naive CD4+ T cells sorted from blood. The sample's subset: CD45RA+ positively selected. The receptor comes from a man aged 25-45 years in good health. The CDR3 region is CASSHAGLGVVEQFF. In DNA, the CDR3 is TGTGCCAGCAGCCATGCGGGACTAGGAGTAGTGGAGCAGTTCTTC.